This TCR beta chain was identified in a study of T cell responses to AZD1222 COVID-19 vaccine. Whole-study results and caveats: Donors, mostly white British, included more females; clonal diversity was possibly underestimated. CD4 TCRs associated with vaccination spanned spike, dominating at 160-218 and 743-854. Breadth and depth of Spike-specific TCRs rose after two AZD1222 doses.

Turning to this clone: Its antigen remains unidentified.

Germline CDR1 and CDR2: SGHAT and FQNNGV. The CDR3 loop spans 14 amino acids. With 4 bases removed from V and 2 bases from J, the gap between germline ends came to 8 bases. Pooling was applied to second doses at about 4 or about 12 weeks. The method was immunoSEQ multiplex PCR; TCRdb's version includes in-frame clones alone and lacks a portion of them. The table has fewer than 100,000 clones, 85% to 90% seen once; the top ten hold roughly 15%. The rearrangement uses TRBV11-2 and TRBJ1-4; D possibly corresponds to TRBD1 (5 bases). The TCR comes from an adult who received the AZD1222 COVID-19 vaccine. The material was peripheral blood, obtained 28 days after the second AZD1222 dose. CDR3 in DNA: TGTGCCAGCAGCTGGGACCGTACTAATGAAAAACTGTTTTTT. Translating gives CASSWDRTNEKLFF.